The sample holds one count of the clone carrying this T cell receptor (beta chain). Its antigen is still unknown. Germline CDR1 and CDR2: ENHRY and SYGVKD. Deletions cut 10 bases from V and 4 bases from J, with 22 bases between. The CDR3 sequence is 16 residues long. The data originate from a study of cytomegalovirus exposure and HLA in healthy donors. Findings and limits, study-wide: When analyzed later, the rates of TCR association showed variation by HLA locus, with DRB1 the most and HLA-C the fewest. Analyzed later, most CMV-associated TCR beta chains appeared HLA-restricted.

Primers for the PCR totalled 60 Vbeta and 13 Jbeta. Libraries were prepared by immunoSEQ multiplex PCR; TCRdb keeps only in-frame clonotypes and omits some of them. The repertoire holds approximately 190,000 clones, 75% to 80% seen once, with approximately 2% in the top ten. The chain carries TRBV10-3 and TRBJ2-2; possible D gene TRBD2, 5 bases. Sample: PBMCs. This clonotype was sampled from a woman in her 30s in good health and CMV-seropositive. In DNA form, the CDR3 reads TGTGCCACCACTGTGGGTAGGGTCGCGGGCACCGGGGAGCTGTTTTTT. This sequence encodes CATTVGRVAGTGELFF.